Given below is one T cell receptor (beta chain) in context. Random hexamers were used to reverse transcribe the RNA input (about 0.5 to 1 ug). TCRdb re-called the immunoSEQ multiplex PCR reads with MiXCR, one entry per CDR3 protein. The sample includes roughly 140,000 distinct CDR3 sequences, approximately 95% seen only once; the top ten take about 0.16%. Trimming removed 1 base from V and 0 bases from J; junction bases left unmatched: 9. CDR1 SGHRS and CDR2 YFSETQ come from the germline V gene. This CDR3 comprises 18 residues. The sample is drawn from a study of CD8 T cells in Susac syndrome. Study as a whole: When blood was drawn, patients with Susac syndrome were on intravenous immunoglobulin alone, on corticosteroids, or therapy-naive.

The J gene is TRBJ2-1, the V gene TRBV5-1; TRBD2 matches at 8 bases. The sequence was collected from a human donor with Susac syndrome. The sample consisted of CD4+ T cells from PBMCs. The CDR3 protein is CASSLSLAGSISYNEQFF. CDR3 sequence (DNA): TGCGCCAGCAGCTTGTCCTTAGCGGGGAGTATCTCCTACAATGAGCAGTTCTTC.